These T cell receptor beta chains were read from a single sample in a study of blood T cell repertoires in COVID-19. Repertoires were generated with immunoSEQ multiplex PCR, while TCRdb's copy carries only in-frame clones and drops some. This table holds 220,000 or so clones, 82% found once. The sequencing sample was made of peripheral blood. The receptors shown here come from a woman at least 80 years old with COVID-19, enrolled during active disease. CDR3s include the opening cysteine and the closing phenylalanine or tryptophan. Fields, in order: J gene, clone size, D gene, V gene, CDR3 protein, CDR3 DNA. D genes are given only for firm matches. Clone sizes are given selectively: once, few, many, or a class where the clone is expanded.

TRBJ1-1 . TRBD1 TRBV18 CASSPYRGEAFF TGTGCCAGCTCACCGTACAGGGGTGAAGCTTTCTTT
TRBJ2-2 . TRBD2 TRBV4-1 CASSQAGLAGGNTGELFF TGCGCCAGCAGCCAAGCGGGACTAGCGGGGGGGAACACCGGGGAGCTGTTTTTT
TRBJ1-2 . . TRBV5-6 CASSLAQGGYTF TGTGCCAGCAGCTTGGCACAGGGCGGCTACACCTTC
TRBJ1-5 . . TRBV19 CASSHYRGNQPQHF TGTGCCAGTAGTCACTACAGGGGCAATCAGCCCCAGCATTTT
TRBJ2-7 . TRBD2 TRBV7-3 CASSLTGTSGVSYEQYF TGTGCCAGCAGCTTAACCGGGACTAGCGGGGTGAGCTACGAGCAGTACTTC
TRBJ1-2 . TRBD1 TRBV5-1 CASSPTGTTYGYTF TGCGCCAGCAGCCCGACAGGGACAACCTATGGCTACACCTTC
TRBJ1-4 . . TRBV7-9 CASSSLNLGGPNEKLFF TGTGCCAGCAGCTCCCTAAACCTAGGGGGACCTAATGAAAAACTGTTTTTT
TRBJ1-4 . . TRBV5-8 CASSTGQKSNEKLFF TGTGCCAGCAGCACCGGACAGAAGTCTAATGAAAAACTGTTTTTT
TRBJ2-1 . . TRBV19 CASSRAGYNEQFF TGTGCCAGTAGTAGAGCGGGCTACAATGAGCAGTTCTTC
TRBJ1-2 . . TRBV5-1 CASSFSSGPDGYTF TGCGCCAGCAGCTTTTCTTCAGGGCCGGATGGCTACACCTTC
TRBJ1-6 . TRBD1 TRBV5-8 CASSLGTGVNSPLHF TGTGCCAGCAGTTTGGGGACAGGGGTGAATTCACCCCTCCACTTT
TRBJ2-3 . . TRBV5-1 CASSAFPGGTDTQYF TGCGCCAGCAGCGCATTCCCAGGGGGCACAGATACGCAGTATTTT
TRBJ1-5 . TRBD1 TRBV5-1 CASSPDRGGQPQHF TGCGCCAGCAGTCCAGACAGGGGCGGACAGCCCCAGCATTTT
TRBJ1-2 . . TRBV7-9 CASSPTAVSDGYTF TGTGCCAGCAGCCCAACGGCGGTTTCCGATGGCTACACCTTC
TRBJ2-7 . TRBD2 TRBV7-9 CASSYGTTFYEQYF TGTGCCAGCAGCTACGGGACTACCTTCTACGAGCAGTACTTC
TRBJ1-1 . . TRBV5-1 CASSSTGATEAFF TGCGCCAGCAGCTCGACAGGTGCCACTGAAGCTTTCTTT
TRBJ2-5 . TRBD1 TRBV14 CASSTFRGRPETQYF TGTGCCAGCAGCACCTTCAGGGGGCGCCCAGAGACCCAGTACTTC
TRBJ2-7 . TRBD1 TRBV27 CASSLLGTGVEQYF TGTGCCAGCAGTTTACTAGGGACAGGGGTCGAGCAGTACTTC
TRBJ1-4 . . TRBV7-9 CASSLSASVTNEKLFF TGTGCCAGCAGCTTATCAGCCAGCGTAACTAATGAAAAACTGTTTTTT
TRBJ1-3 . . TRBV6-5 CASWGGASGNTIYF TGTGCCAGCTGGGGGGGGGCTTCTGGAAACACCATATATTTT
TRBJ2-7 . . TRBV10-3 CATRTGSYEQYF TGTGCCACCAGGACGGGCTCCTACGAGCAGTACTTC
TRBJ2-7 . . TRBV12-3/TRBV12-4 CASSLRDDYEQYF TGTGCCAGCAGCCTGCGGGACGACTACGAGCAGTACTTC
TRBJ1-1 once . TRBV18 CASSIGEESTEAFF TGTGCCAGCTCAATTGGGGAGGAATCCACTGAAGCTTTCTTT
TRBJ2-2 . . TRBV5-4 CASSLGGQMNTGELFF TGTGCCAGCAGCTTGGGAGGTCAGATGAACACCGGGGAGCTGTTTTTT
TRBJ2-7 . TRBD1 TRBV11-1 CASSLFGTDLYEQYF TGTGCCAGCAGCTTGTTCGGGACAGACCTTTACGAGCAGTACTTC
TRBJ1-2 . . TRBV7-2 CASSLSSQARNYGYTF TGTGCCAGCAGCTTGTCGTCACAGGCCAGAAACTATGGCTACACCTTC
TRBJ1-5 . . TRBV27 CASSLYPPGVSNQPQHF TGTGCCAGCAGTTTATACCCGCCGGGGGTTAGCAATCAGCCCCAGCATTTT
TRBJ2-7 . TRBD1 TRBV15 CATSREDRVSYEQYF TGTGCCACCAGCAGAGAGGACAGGGTCTCCTACGAGCAGTACTTC
TRBJ1-4 . TRBD1 TRBV6-5 CASSRGQGNEKLFF TGTGCCAGCAGCCGTGGACAGGGTAATGAAAAACTGTTTTTT
TRBJ2-5 . TRBD2 TRBV5-4 CASSLMRGASLETQYF TGTGCCAGCAGCTTGATGCGGGGGGCTAGTCTGGAGACCCAGTACTTC
TRBJ1-2 . TRBD1 TRBV3-1/TRBV3-2 CASSHGTGGVDYGYTF TGTGCCAGCAGCCACGGGACAGGGGGCGTTGACTATGGCTACACCTTC
TRBJ2-1 . TRBD2 TRBV7-2 CASRPSSGINEQFF TGTGCCAGCAGGCCCTCTAGCGGAATCAATGAGCAGTTCTTC
TRBJ1-1 . . TRBV5-1 CASSPLGAGEGTEAFF TGCGCCAGCAGTCCACTGGGGGCGGGGGAGGGCACTGAAGCTTTCTTT